The rows below give T cell receptor beta chains drawn from one sample of a study of blood T cell repertoires in COVID-19. Using immunoSEQ multiplex PCR, the repertoire was profiled, and TCRdb retains in-frame clones only, with some absent. The table includes about 250,000 clones, roughly nine tenths detected once. Sequencing was performed on peripheral blood. These receptors were collected from a woman aged 40 to 55 who had recovered from COVID-19. CDR3s leave out the opening cysteine and the closing phenylalanine or tryptophan.

J gene | V gene | CDR3 protein
TRBJ1-1 | TRBV19 | ASSPPGHNTEAF
TRBJ2-7 | TRBV7-2 | ASSLYGSSYEQY
TRBJ2-5 | TRBV9 | ASSVVAGFQETQY
TRBJ2-7 | TRBV18 | ASRVAGSYEQY
TRBJ1-1 | TRBV19 | ASSMGENTEAF
TRBJ1-6 | TRBV3-1/TRBV3-2 | ASSQDLGGTGQSPLH
TRBJ2-1 | TRBV29-1 | SGPHNEQF
TRBJ2-7 | TRBV6-1 | ASSEAVTASYEQY
TRBJ2-2 | TRBV5-1 | ASSLAQVRTGELF
TRBJ2-5 | TRBV24-1 | ATSDPGLEGGETQY
TRBJ2-3 | TRBV5-6 | ASSQGQGGTDTQY
TRBJ2-3 | TRBV15 | ATSRDYRLAGVTGTDTQY
TRBJ2-1 | TRBV30 | AWTYGGYYNEQF
TRBJ2-2 | TRBV7-9 | ASSLGQGNTGELF
TRBJ1-6 | TRBV3-1/TRBV3-2 | ASSQGRGDSPLH
TRBJ2-7 | TRBV5-4 | ASSPGLNYEQY
TRBJ1-5 | TRBV3-1/TRBV3-2 | ASSSNRAAGWEPQH
TRBJ2-7 | TRBV28 | ASRRGTGIYEQY
TRBJ1-3 | TRBV7-9 | ASSAGLLDSGNTIY
TRBJ1-2 | TRBV5-1 | ASSRDRDYGYT
TRBJ2-5 | TRBV13 | ASSSANSGQETQY
TRBJ2-1 | TRBV18 | ASSPDGGRTYNEQF
TRBJ1-2 | TRBV28 | ASSPDRGNYGYT
TRBJ2-1 | TRBV28 | ASSPLRQGADYNEQF
TRBJ2-7 | TRBV29-1 | SVDRGYEDEQY
TRBJ2-1 | TRBV11-3 | ASRLANEQF
TRBJ2-5 | TRBV7-9 | ASSLGPGGSVETQY
TRBJ2-7 | TRBV12-5 | ASGPSAAGVPYEQY
TRBJ2-1 | TRBV4-2 | ASSQEGWLAGYNEQF